These 4 T cell receptor beta chains were all obtained from the same sample, sequenced in a study of siplizumab effects on memory and regulatory T cells. Clones were read by immunoSEQ multiplex PCR, and TCRdb kept only the in-frame ones, dropping some. Of some 90,000 clones in the sample, 75% to 90% are singletons; the top ten hold around 14%. What was sequenced was CD4+ T cells sorted from blood. The receptors come from a human donor in good health.

This clone was recorded only once. The rearrangement joins TRBV7-3 to TRBJ2-2, with 12 positions matching TRBD2. This CDR3 region has 16 residues. CDR1 is SGHTA and CDR2 is FQGTGA in the germline V gene. J gave up 8 bases and V 2 bases, and 6 bases lay outside the gene matches. Written as DNA, the CDR3 is TGTGCCAGCAGCTTATTAGGACTAGCGGGATCAGGGGAGCTGTTTTTT. This gives the protein CASSLLGLAGSGELFF.

This rearrangement joins TRBV6-1 to TRBJ2-7; 8 bases agree with TRBD1. V gave up 2 bases and J gave up 3 bases; unmatched junction bases: 6. This CDR3 has 15 residues. Germline CDR1 reads MNHNS; CDR2 reads SASEGT. CDR3 residues: CASSERQGFSYEQYF. The DNA for the CDR3 is TGTGCCAGCAGTGAAAGACAGGGGTTTAGCTACGAGCAGTACTTC.

The V gene is TRBV4-1, the J gene TRBJ2-4, with D possibly TRBD1 on 6 matching bases. The CDR3 has 17 residues. Trimming took off 3 bases at V and 1 base at J, with 16 bases between the two ends. CDR1 and CDR2 (germline): MGHRA, YSYEKL. The DNA of the CDR3 is TGCGCCAGCAGCCAGCCAGGCCAGGGGATTGCCAAAAACATTCAGTACTTC. Its translation is CASSQPGQGIAKNIQYF.

In this sample, this clone turned up many times. This chain links TRBV9 with TRBJ2-2; 14 bases match TRBD2. This CDR3 comprises 16 residues. The V and J ends lost 4 bases and 6 bases, in that order; junction bases with no gene match: 5. Germline lookup yields CDR1 SGDLS and CDR2 YYNGEE. For the CDR3, the DNA is TGTGCCAGCAGCCCTGGGACTAGCGGGAGACCCGGGGAGCTGTTTTTT. Translation gives CASSPGTSGRPGELFF.